This T cell receptor beta chain came from a study of blood T cell repertoires in COVID-19. Data came from immunoSEQ multiplex PCR; TCRdb stores just in-frame clones and leaves some out. The sample holds about 410,000 clones, just under 90% seen once. The V segment lost 5 bases and the J segment 6 bases; nucleotides outside the gene matches: 0. The CDR3 spans 13 residues. This sequence originates from a woman aged 25 to 39 who had recovered from COVID-19. This chain uses TRBV12-3 or TRBV12-4 with TRBJ1-5; TRBD1 matches 11 bases. The sequencing input was PBMCs or T cells enriched from blood (not recorded which). In nucleotides, the CDR3 is TGTGCCAGCAGTGGGACAGGGGGTCAGCCCCAGCATTTT. Protein product: CASSGTGGQPQHF.